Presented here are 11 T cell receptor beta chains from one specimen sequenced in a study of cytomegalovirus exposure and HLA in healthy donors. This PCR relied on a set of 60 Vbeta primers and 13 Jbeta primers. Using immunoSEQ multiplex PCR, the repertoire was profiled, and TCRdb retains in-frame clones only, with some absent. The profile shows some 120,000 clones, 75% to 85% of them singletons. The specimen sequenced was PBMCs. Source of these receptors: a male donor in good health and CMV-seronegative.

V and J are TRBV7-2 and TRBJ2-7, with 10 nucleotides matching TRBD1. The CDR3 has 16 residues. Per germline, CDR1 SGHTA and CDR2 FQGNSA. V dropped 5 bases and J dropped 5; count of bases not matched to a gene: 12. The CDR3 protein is CASSINPGTGVNEQYF. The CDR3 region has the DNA TGTGCCAGCAGCATAAATCCTGGGACAGGGGTCAACGAGCAGTACTTC.

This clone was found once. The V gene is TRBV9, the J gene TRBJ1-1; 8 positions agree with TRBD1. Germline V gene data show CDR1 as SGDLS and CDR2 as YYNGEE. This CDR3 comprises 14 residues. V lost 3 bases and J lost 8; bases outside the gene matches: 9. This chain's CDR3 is CASSAFTGGGEAFF. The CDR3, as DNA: TGTGCCAGCAGCGCATTTACAGGGGGAGGCGAAGCTTTCTTT.

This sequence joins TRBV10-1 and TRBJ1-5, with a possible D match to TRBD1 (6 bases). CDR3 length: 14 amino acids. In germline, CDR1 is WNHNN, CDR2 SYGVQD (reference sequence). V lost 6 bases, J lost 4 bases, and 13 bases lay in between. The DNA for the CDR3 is TGCGCCAGCAGCCTAAACAGGGCTAATCAGCCCCAGCATTTT. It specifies CASSLNRANQPQHF.

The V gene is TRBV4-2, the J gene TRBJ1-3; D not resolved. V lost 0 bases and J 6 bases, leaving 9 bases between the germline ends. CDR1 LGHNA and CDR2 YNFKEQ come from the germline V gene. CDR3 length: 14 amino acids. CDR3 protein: CASSQERGLNTIYF. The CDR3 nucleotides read TGTGCCAGCAGCCAAGAGCGGGGTTTAAACACCATATATTTT.

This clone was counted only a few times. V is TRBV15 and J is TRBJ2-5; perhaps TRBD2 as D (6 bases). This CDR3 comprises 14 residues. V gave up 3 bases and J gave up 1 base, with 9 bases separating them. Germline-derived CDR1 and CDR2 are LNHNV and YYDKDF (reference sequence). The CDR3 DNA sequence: TGTGCCACCAGCAGGGAGGGCCGCCAAGAGACCCAGTACTTC. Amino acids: CATSREGRQETQYF.

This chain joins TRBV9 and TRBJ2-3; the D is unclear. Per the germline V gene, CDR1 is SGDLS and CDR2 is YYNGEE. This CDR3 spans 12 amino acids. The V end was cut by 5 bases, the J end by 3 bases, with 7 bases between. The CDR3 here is CASRATTDTQYF. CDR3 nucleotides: TGTGCCAGCAGGGCAACGACAGATACGCAGTATTTT. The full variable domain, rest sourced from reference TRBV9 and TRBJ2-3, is DSGVTQTPKHLITATGQRVTLRCSPRSGDLSVYWYQQSLDQGLQFLIQYYNGEERAKGNILERFSAQQFPDLHSELNLSSLELGDSALYFCASRATTDTQYFGPGTRLTVL.

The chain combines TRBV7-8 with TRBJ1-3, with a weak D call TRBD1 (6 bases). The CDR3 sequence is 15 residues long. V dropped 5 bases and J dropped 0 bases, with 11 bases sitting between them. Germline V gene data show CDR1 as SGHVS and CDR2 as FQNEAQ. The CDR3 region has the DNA TGTGCCAGCAGCCTGGACAGCTTCTCTGGAAACACCATATATTTT. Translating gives CASSLDSFSGNTIYF.

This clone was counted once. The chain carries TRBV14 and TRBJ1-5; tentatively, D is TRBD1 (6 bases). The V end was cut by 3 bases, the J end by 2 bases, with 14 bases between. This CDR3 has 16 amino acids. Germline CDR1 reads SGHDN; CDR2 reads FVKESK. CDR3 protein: CASSHGGQMGNQPQHF. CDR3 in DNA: TGTGCCAGCAGCCACGGGGGGCAAATGGGCAATCAGCCCCAGCATTTT. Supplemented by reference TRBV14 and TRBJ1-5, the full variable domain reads EAGVTQFPSHSVIEKGQTVTLRCDPISGHDNLYWYRRVMGKEIKFLLHFVKESKQDESGMPNNRFLAERTGGTYSTLKVQPAELEDSGVYFCASSHGGQMGNQPQHFGDGTRLSIL.

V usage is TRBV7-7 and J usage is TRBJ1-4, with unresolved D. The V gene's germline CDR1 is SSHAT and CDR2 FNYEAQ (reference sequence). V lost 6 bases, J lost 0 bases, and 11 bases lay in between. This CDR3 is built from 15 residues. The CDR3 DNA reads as TGTGCCAGCAGACAACCTGTTGCAACTAATGAAAAACTGTTTTTT. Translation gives CASRQPVATNEKLFF.

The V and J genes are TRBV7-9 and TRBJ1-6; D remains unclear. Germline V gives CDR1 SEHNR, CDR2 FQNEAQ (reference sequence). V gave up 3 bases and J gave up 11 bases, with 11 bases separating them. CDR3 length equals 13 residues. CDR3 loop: CASSFIGSAPLHF. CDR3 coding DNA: TGTGCCAGCAGCTTTATCGGGAGCGCACCCCTCCACTTT.

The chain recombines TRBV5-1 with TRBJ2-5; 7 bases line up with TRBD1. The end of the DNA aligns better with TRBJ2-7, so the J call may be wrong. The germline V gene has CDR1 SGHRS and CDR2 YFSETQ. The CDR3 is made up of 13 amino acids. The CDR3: CASSLPGGYEQYF. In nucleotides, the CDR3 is TGCGCCAGCAGCTTGCCAGGGGGCTACGAGCAGTACTTC.